This T cell receptor (beta chain) emerged from a study of metastatic and nonmetastatic thyroid tumors. As for the study in general: Blood and tumor or nodule tissue repertoires from malignant and benign thyroid patients were compared.

This clone was observed at least ten times. What it binds is unknown. Points from the study as a whole: In both blood and tumor samples, TCR beta diversity was reported significantly higher for malignant than benign nodules.

Trimming pared 0 bases from V and 6 bases from J, leaving 18 bases between. The CDR3 is 16 amino acids. Per germline, CDR1 SGHDT and CDR2 YYEEEE. In the original analysis: Clinicopathological groups differed in CDR3, with these differences serving to build a distant-metastasis classifier for papillary thyroid cancer. TCRdb re-processed the PCR reads through MiXCR. TCRdb's processing, not the authors' own work, is the source of the V and J calls. The profile shows over 25,000 clones, around 15% of them singletons. Every patient was untreated before thyroid surgery. This rearrangement joins TRBV5-6 to TRBJ1-2, with D maybe TRBD1 (5 bases). The clonotype was recovered from a female donor with papillary thyroid cancer or a benign thyroid nodule (not recorded which). Some clones in this sample may be carry-over from other donors' samples. Sequenced: blood. In DNA form, the CDR3 reads TGTGCCAGCAGCTTGGCCGTGAGGGGAGGGAAGGATGGCTACACCTTC. Its protein product is CASSLAVRGGKDGYTF.